The entry below describes one T cell receptor beta chain. Its cognate antigen is unknown. Noted treatment: approximately 9-day PBMC culture with coronavirus spike peptide pools or control peptides (ViraFEST assay). Sequencing of the DNA from cultured CD4+ T cells was carried out with the Oncomine TCR Beta short-read assay. Using the QIAamp micro DNA kit, genomic DNA was extracted from the CD4+ T cells that had been cultured. MiXCR, run by TCRdb on the PCR reads, gives a single entry per CDR3 protein. The sample has roughly 20,000 distinct CDR3 sequences; approximately 45% are singletons. The record originates from a study of vaccination and CD4 T cells after COVID-19. Whole-study context: The convalescents, six males and four females, included two who were Hispanic. Blood was drawn a median roughly 68 days post second dose, range 14 to 241.

With 2 bases removed from V and 4 bases from J, the gap between germline ends came to 11 bases. CDR3 length: 14 residues. In germline, CDR1 is SGHRS, CDR2 YFSETQ. The receptor comes from a human donor who had recovered from COVID-19. The rearrangement uses TRBV5-1 and TRBJ2-3, with D perhaps TRBD1 (5 bases). The sequenced sample was CD4+ T cells from blood, cultured in vitro, obtained before SARS-CoV-2 vaccination. CDR3 in amino acids: CASSLTGPPDTQYF. The CDR3 nucleotides are TGCGCCAGCAGCTTAACAGGTCCCCCAGATACGCAGTATTTT.